This T cell receptor beta chain was found in a study of T cell repertoires in cytomegalovirus infection. Study-wide background: Public TCR beta signatures provided an indication of both CMV infection and a matching HLA type. Findings of the study overall: Ex vivo responses were dominated by HLA-C-restricted CMV-specific TCR beta clonotypes. The study identified carriers of CMV plus the relevant HLA from cumulative public TCR beta family frequency.

TCRdb itself ran the reads through MiXCR, one entry per CDR3 protein. The data contain about 310,000 distinct CDR3 sequences, roughly 15% of them singletons. This clonotype was detected ten times or more. Its antigen is unknown. The source of this sequence is a human donor in good health (CMV status not recorded). Some clones in this sample may be carry-over from other donors' samples. Sequenced material: PBMCs.

CDR3 DNA: TGTGCCAGCAGCTCAGCATGGGGGCCAAACTATGGCTACACCTTC. Translated: CASSSAWGPNYGYTF. This rearrangement joins TRBV7-2 to TRBJ1-2; D is possibly TRBD1 (6 bases). Per the germline V gene, CDR1 is SGHTA and CDR2 is FQGNSA. CDR3 length equals 15 residues. The germline V and J ends were trimmed by 4 bases and 2 bases, with 14 bases remaining between them.